This is a list of T cell receptor beta chains from one sample in a study of cytomegalovirus exposure and HLA in healthy donors. TCRdb's copy holds only in-frame clones and misses some; the assay was immunoSEQ multiplex PCR. Of 83,000 or so clones in the sample, roughly 85% were seen once. Sequencing used PBMCs. The receptors originated from a female donor in good health and CMV-seronegative. CDR3s include the opening cysteine and the closing phenylalanine or tryptophan. The D gene is left open where the match is weak. Clone size is stated in some rows and not others, as once, few, many or a class when expanded.

TRBJ1-3 TRBD1 TRBV5-6 - TGTGCCAGCAGCCCCCCGACAGGGATCTCTGGAAACACCATATATTTT CASSPPTGISGNTIYF
TRBJ1-2 - TRBV5-1 few TGCGCCAGCAGCCCGGACAGCAACTATGGCTACACCTTC CASSPDSNYGYTF
TRBJ2-3 TRBD2 TRBV6-1 - TGTGCCAGCAGTGAACGGTTAGCGGGGAATACAGATACGCAGTATTTT CASSERLAGNTDTQYF
TRBJ1-2 - TRBV5-5 - TGTGCCAGCAGCTTTACAGGGAGTCCTAACTATGGCTACACCTTC CASSFTGSPNYGYTF
TRBJ2-7 - TRBV28 - TGTGCCAGCAGTTTATATGGTCGGAGCGAGCAGTACTTC CASSLYGRSEQYF
TRBJ2-7 - TRBV2 - TGTGCCAGCAGTGGACCGGGATCGTTCTACGAGCAGTACTTC CASSGPGSFYEQYF
TRBJ2-1 TRBD2 TRBV4-1 - TGCGCCAGCAGCCAAGATTCCAGCGGGGGGTACAATGAGCAGTTCTTC CASSQDSSGGYNEQFF
TRBJ1-2 - TRBV20-1 - TGCAGTGCTACAGGGTCCTATGGCTACACCTTC CSATGSYGYTF
TRBJ2-5 TRBD1 TRBV10-3 - TGTGCCATCACCCGGGACAGAGAAGAGACCCAGTACTTC CAITRDREETQYF
TRBJ2-7 - TRBV6-5 - TGTGCCAGCAGTTACTCGGAACAGACCTACGAGCAGTACTTC CASSYSEQTYEQYF
TRBJ1-2 TRBD1 TRBV13 once TGTGCCAGCACCCCGGGACAGGGGGCCCAAGGCTACACCTTC CASTPGQGAQGYTF
TRBJ1-2 - TRBV21-1 - TGTGCCAGTCGGACAGCCGGCAACTATGGCTACACCTTC CASRTAGNYGYTF
TRBJ2-1 - TRBV7-9 - TGTGCCAGCAGCTCACTCAGGGTGGCGCAGTTCTTC CASSSLRVAQFF
TRBJ1-4 - TRBV6-5 - TGTGCCAGCAGTTACGGGCCACCAACTAATGAAAAACTGTTTTTT CASSYGPPTNEKLFF
TRBJ1-1 - TRBV9 - TGTGCCAGCAGCGTAGGGGCAGGGACTATGAACACTGAAGCTTTCTTT CASSVGAGTMNTEAFF
TRBJ2-7 - TRBV10-3 - TGTGCCATCAGTGAAGGTGGGACTTCGTCTGAGCAGTACTTC CAISEGGTSSEQYF
TRBJ1-1 TRBD1 TRBV6-5 - TGTGCCAGCAGTGTACAGGGGGAAAGCTCCACTGAAGCTTTCTTT CASSVQGESSTEAFF
TRBJ2-7 TRBD1 TRBV5-1 - TGCGCCAGCAGCTTGGGGTTTGGGGCAGGGACAGGAAACGAGCAGTACTTC CASSLGFGAGTGNEQYF
TRBJ2-3 TRBD1 TRBV16 once TGTGCCAGCAGCCCTCAAGGGGGCGCAGATACGCAGTATTTT CASSPQGGADTQYF
TRBJ1-1 - TRBV4-2 - TGTGCCAGCAGCCCCGAATCGGGGGGCACTGAAGCTTTCTTT CASSPESGGTEAFF
TRBJ2-7 TRBD1 TRBV7-9 once TGTGCCAGCAGCTTATTAACAGGACAGGGTGAAATTTCCGAGCAGTACTTC CASSLLTGQGEISEQYF
TRBJ1-1 TRBD1 TRBV6-6 - TGTGCCGCAGGGGAGACAGGGCGGGCCACTGAAGCTTTCTTT CAAGETGRATEAFF
TRBJ1-4 - TRBV7-9 few TGTGCCAGCAGCCTTTTTAATGAAAAACTGTTTTTT CASSLFNEKLFF
TRBJ2-7 TRBD1 TRBV5-6 once TGTGCCAGCAGCTTGGGTGAAAGCCCACACCGGGACAGCTCCTACGAGCAGTACTTC CASSLGESPHRDSSYEQYF
TRBJ1-5 - TRBV2 - TGTGCCAGCAGGCCCCAGGCGGGGGTTGGTCAGCCCCAGCATTTT CASRPQAGVGQPQHF
TRBJ1-1 - TRBV2 - TGTGCCAGCAGTGAAATCGAACCGGGGGTCTCTGAAGCTTTCTTT CASSEIEPGVSEAFF
TRBJ2-1 TRBD1 TRBV13 few TGTGCCAGCAACCAAGAGGGGGCTTACAATGAGCAGTTCTTC CASNQEGAYNEQFF
TRBJ2-7 - TRBV5-6 once TGTGCCAGCAGCTTTATGCAAGCGGGCTACGAGCAGTACTTC CASSFMQAGYEQYF
TRBJ1-4 - TRBV21-1 - TGTGCCAGCAGCAAGGGACAGGGTTGGGAAAAACTGTTTTTT CASSKGQGWEKLFF
TRBJ2-6 - TRBV4-1 - TGCGCCAGCAGCCTAGAACCCAGCTCTGGGGCCAACGTCCTGACTTTC CASSLEPSSGANVLTF
TRBJ1-1 TRBD1 TRBV7-2 - TGTGCCAGCAGGAGTCGGGACAGGGGATTGAACACTGAAGCTTTCTTT CASRSRDRGLNTEAFF
TRBJ2-7 TRBD1 TRBV28 once TGTGCCAGCAGACCGGGACAGGCTTACGAGCAGTACTTC CASRPGQAYEQYF
TRBJ2-3 TRBD2 TRBV11-2 - TGTGCCAGCAGCTTAGGAGTAGCGGGAGGTGACACGCAGTATTTT CASSLGVAGGDTQYF
TRBJ1-1 - TRBV7-9 - TGTGCCAGCAGCCTCACTACGGGAGGGATGAACACTGAAGCTTTCTTT CASSLTTGGMNTEAFF
TRBJ2-3 TRBD1 TRBV6-4 once TGTGCCAGCAGTGACTCGACAGGGTTGCCAGATACGCAGTATTTT CASSDSTGLPDTQYF
TRBJ2-2 TRBD1 TRBV28 - TGTGCCAGCAGAACAGGGGGCGGTCATGGGGAGCTGTTTTTT CASRTGGGHGELFF
TRBJ2-7 - TRBV21-1 - TGTGCCAGCTCTCGTTACGAGCAGTACTTC CASSRYEQYF
TRBJ2-7 TRBD2 TRBV28 - TGTGCCAGCAGTTTTAGCGGGCAATACTACGAGCAGTACTTC CASSFSGQYYEQYF
TRBJ1-3 - TRBV7-2 - TGTGCCAGCAGCATGGACAGCTCTGGAAACACCATATATTTT CASSMDSSGNTIYF
TRBJ2-2 TRBD1 TRBV10-3 - TGTGCCATCAGTTTGACAGGGGGTTACACCGGGGAGCTGTTTTTT CAISLTGGYTGELFF
TRBJ2-1 TRBD1 TRBV4-1 - TGCGCCAGCAGCCAGGACCCCGGGACAGGGTCAAATGAGCAGTTCTTC CASSQDPGTGSNEQFF
TRBJ2-5 TRBD1 TRBV29-1 - TGCAGCGTTGGACAGGGGGCTAGGGAGACCCAGTACTTC CSVGQGARETQYF
TRBJ2-7 - TRBV6-5 - TGTGCCAGCAGTAGTTCGGGATTGCGCTACGAGCAGTACTTC CASSSSGLRYEQYF
TRBJ2-3 TRBD2 TRBV15 - TGTGCCACCAGCAGGACTAGCGGGAGCACAGATACGCAGTATTTT CATSRTSGSTDTQYF
TRBJ1-6 TRBD1 TRBV28 - TGTGCCAGCAGTTCTGGACAGGGGACTTCACCCCTCCACTTT CASSSGQGTSPLHF
TRBJ1-5 - TRBV28 once TGTGCCAGCGGCTTCAGGGTTAGCAATCAGCCCCAGCATTTT CASGFRVSNQPQHF
TRBJ2-3 TRBD2 TRBV7-2 - TGTGCCAGCAGCTACCGGGCGGGGGTGACACTTAGCACAGATACGCAGTATTTT CASSYRAGVTLSTDTQYF
TRBJ2-5 TRBD2 TRBV15 - TGTGCCACCAGCAGGGGACTAGCGGGGGGCGACCAAGAGACCCAGTACTTC CATSRGLAGGDQETQYF
TRBJ2-2 - TRBV28 - TGTGCCAGCAGTTGGGGAGAAGGAAGTAGCACCGGGGAGCTGTTTTTT CASSWGEGSSTGELFF
TRBJ2-5 - TRBV6-5 - TGTGCCAGCAGTTATTCCGGATCGGGGGAGACCCAGTACTTC CASSYSGSGETQYF
TRBJ2-2 - TRBV4-3 - TGCGCCAGCAGCCAGGCCTCTGGGGAGCTGTTTTTT CASSQASGELFF
TRBJ1-2 TRBD1 TRBV28 - TGTGCCAGCAGTTTGCCGACAGGGCCCTATGGCTACACCTTC CASSLPTGPYGYTF
TRBJ2-5 - TRBV11-2 - TGTGCCAGCAGCCCTGTACAGGAGGAGACCCAGTACTTC CASSPVQEETQYF
TRBJ2-6 TRBD1 TRBV25-1 - TGTGCCAGCACTTTCCGGGACAGCAGCTCTGGGGCCAACGTCCTGACTTTC CASTFRDSSSGANVLTF
TRBJ1-2 - TRBV5-5 - TGTGCCAGCAGCTTAGGGGGTCGTGGCTACACCTTC CASSLGGRGYTF